The clone carrying this TCR beta chain has just a few counts. The antigen is undetermined. The sample is drawn from a study of vaccination and CD4 T cells after COVID-19. In the study overall: Sampling after COVID took place at a median of around 91 days (range 35 to 161) following diagnosis.

Sequenced with the Oncomine TCR Beta short-read assay was DNA taken from cultured CD4+ T cells. TCRdb reprocessed the PCR reads via MiXCR and lists one record per CDR3 protein. This sample carries about 6,200 distinct CDR3 sequences, approximately 31% of them seen once, and the ten largest clones take 10% to 12%. The CDR3 runs to 20 residues. The treatment is: roughly 10-day PBMC culture with coronavirus spike peptide pools or control peptides (ViraFEST assay). This receptor was obtained from a human donor who had recovered from COVID-19. This sample comprised CD4+ T cells from blood, cultured in vitro, obtained after SARS-CoV-2 vaccination. The chain has TRBV21-1 and TRBJ2-5; the table's D call of TRBD2 was not tested on the DNA. TRBV21-1 is tagged as a pseudogene. The CDR3 bases are TGTGCCAGCAGCAAATCGGGGTGGAGACTAGCAGGGAGGGTATGGGAGACCCAGTACTTC. Translating it yields CASSKSGWRLAGRVWETQYF.